This TCR beta chain was retrieved from a study of T cells in Graves' hyperthyroidism and ophthalmopathy. Notes on the study in general: Blood also contained most expanded thyroid clonotypes above 0.001.

Used for diagnoses were clinical symptoms, serum thyroxine and TRAb, thyroid ultrasound and orbital computed tomography. The TCR beta CDR3 regions underwent amplification using RNA transcripts as the source. A set of HTBI primers served as the primers for a first-round RT-PCR of the TCR CDR3. TCRdb analysed the multiplex PCR reads with MiXCR anew, one entry per CDR3 protein. The sample has over 500,000 distinct CDR3 sequences, about 46% seen once. The CDR3 sequence is 14 residues long. Worth noting for this clonotype: Its antigen is unknown.

The rearrangement joins TRBV12-3 or TRBV12-4 to TRBJ2-7; D is possibly TRBD2 (6 bases). The J call may be incorrect, as the DNA end agrees better with TRBJ2-5. The specimen sequenced was peripheral blood or thyroid tissue (not recorded which). The source of this sequence is an adult woman with Graves' disease, either hyperthyroidism or ophthalmopathy (not recorded which). CDR3 nucleotide sequence: TGTGCCAGCAGTTTGATGGGGGGTGAAGAGACCCAGTACTTC. This gives the protein CASSLMGGEETQYF.